This TCR beta chain stems from a study of T cell repertoires in cytomegalovirus infection. Study summary: Recently identified HLA-C-restricted and well-studied HLA-B-restricted CMV epitopes were used. An indication of both CMV infection and matching HLA type came from public TCR beta signatures.

Study-wide findings and caveats: HLA-C-restricted CMV-specific TCR beta clonotypes were dominant in the ex vivo response. Individuals carrying CMV plus the relevant HLA were identified by cumulative frequency of public TCR beta families.

TCRdb reprocessed the reads via MiXCR and lists one record per CDR3 protein. The data contain 650,000 to 900,000 distinct CDR3 sequences, about 27% of them singletons. V lost 2 bases and J lost 3; bases outside the gene matches: 10. Per the germline V gene, CDR1 is MNHEY and CDR2 is SVGEGT. The CDR3 has 18 amino acids. Regarding this clonotype: The antigen remains undetermined.

The receptor was derived from a human donor in good health (CMV status not recorded). Some clones in this sample may be carry-over from other donors' samples. Here the sequenced sample was cultured CD8+ T cells from PBMCs, taken from culture after CMV antigen stimulation. The V call is TRBV6-2 or TRBV6-3, the J call TRBJ2-1; TRBD2 aligns across 10 bases. The CDR3: CASSYDPSGGRGYNEQFF. The DNA of the CDR3 is TGTGCCAGCAGTTACGACCCTAGCGGGGGACGGGGCTACAATGAGCAGTTCTTC.